The source of this T cell receptor (beta chain) is a study of blood T cell repertoires in COVID-19. For the study at large: Acute-phase and convalescent COVID-19 samples originated in the United States, Italy and Spain. Sources were T cells, B-cell-depleted T cells, or PBMCs; the material itself was cDNA or gDNA.

Here immunoSEQ multiplex PCR was the method, and the copy in TCRdb shows in-frame clones only, minus some. The sample includes fewer than 250,000 clones, 88% of them seen just once. The receptor's source is a man aged 65 to 79 with acute or convalescent COVID-19. Sample: peripheral blood.

The chain's CDR3 is CASSFDLSEGYEQYF. The DNA of the CDR3 is TGTGCCAGCAGTTTCGACCTTTCGGAGGGGTACGAGCAGTACTTC. The V and J genes are TRBV6-5 and TRBJ2-7, with a possible D match to TRBD2 (6 bases). The CDR3 covers 15 residues. V lost 4 bases and J lost 4, with 17 bases in between. CDR1 and CDR2 from the germline V gene are MNHEY and SVGAGI.